These 2 T cell receptor beta chains came from one sample sequenced in a study of blood T cells in healthy people across ages. The second PCR ran about 6 to 11 cycles with a sample-barcoded 5' primer and J-beta primers. TCRdb reprocessed the 5' RACE reads with MiXCR, giving one entry per CDR3 protein. The sample has under 2 million distinct CDR3 sequences; approximately 32% are singletons. The sample comprised blood. All receptors derive from a woman under 40 in good health.

This clonotype was seen a few times. The chain employs TRBV28 and TRBJ2-7, with D possibly TRBD1 on 5 matching bases. Trimming cost V 6 bases and J 0 bases, with 15 bases left between them. CDR1 is MDHEN and CDR2 is SYDVKM in the germline V gene. The length of the CDR3 is 15 residues. The CDR3: CASSPVQDHSYEQYF. CDR3 bases: TGTGCCAGCAGCCCGGTACAGGACCACTCCTACGAGCAGTACTTC.

This clonotype has just a few counts. This rearrangement joins TRBV20-1 to TRBJ2-7; 10 bases are shared with TRBD2. Trimming took 0 bases from V and 3 from J; bases not matched to a gene: 11. CDR1 is DFQATT, CDR2 SNEGSKA, per germline (reference sequence). The CDR3 runs 17 residues. Here the CDR3 DNA reads TGCAGTGCTAGAGATCCCCTGCAGCGGGAGGGTAACTACGAGCAGTACTTC. Its translation: CSARDPLQREGNYEQYF.